What follows are 29 T cell receptor beta chains derived from one specimen sequenced in a study of blood T cells in healthy people across ages. The use of a sample-barcoded 5' primer and a J-beta primer mix characterized a second PCR of 7 to 11 cycles. TCRdb re-called the 5' RACE reads through MiXCR, storing one row per CDR3 protein. The sample yields hundreds of thousands of distinct CDR3 sequences, about three fifths seen once. Sample: blood. The receptors shown here come from a man aged 25 to 45 in good health.

This clonotype was recorded only once. One junction end does not reproduce the germline sequence, and a read error may be involved. This sequence joins TRBV4-2 and TRBJ2-5; D not resolved. The CDR3 totals 13 residues. Germline CDR1 and CDR2: LGHNA and YNFKEQ. The CDR3 sequence: CAGSPRVVETQYF. CDR3 DNA sequence: TGTGCCGGCAGCCCTAGAGTGGTGGAGACCCAGTACTTC.

This clonotype showed up just a few times. V gene TRBV25-1 combines with J gene TRBJ1-5, with TRBD1 matching over 7 bases. V trimming: 8 bases; J trimming: 4 bases; junction bases outside the gene matches: 5. The CDR3 has 13 residues. Looked up from germline, CDR1 is MGHDK and CDR2 is SYGVNS. CDR3 amino acids: CASSAGGNQPQHF. The CDR3 DNA sequence: TGTGCCAGCTCGGCAGGGGGAAATCAGCCCCAGCATTTT.

V usage is TRBV7-2 and J usage is TRBJ2-7, with no clear D. CDR1 and CDR2 from the germline V gene are SGHTA and FQGNSA. The CDR3 loop spans 14 amino acids. V was shortened by 5 bases and J by 2 bases, with 13 bases between the two germline ends. The CDR3 bases are TGTGCCAGCAGCGAAACAGACCGTCCCTACGAGCAGTACTTC. Residues: CASSETDRPYEQYF.

Ten or more counts support this clonotype. The chain carries TRBV25-1 and TRBJ2-7; no clear D gene. The CDR3 totals 11 residues. From germline, CDR1 is MGHDK and CDR2 SYGVNS. The V end lost 6 bases, the J end lost 4 bases, and 7 bases lay between the germline ends. The CDR3 spells CASSGAYEQYF. CDR3 nucleotide sequence: TGTGCCAGCAGCGGAGCGTACGAGCAGTACTTC.

This clonotype occurred a few times. This sequence joins TRBV4-3 and TRBJ1-1, with no clear D. Germline CDR1 is LGHNA and CDR2 is YSLEER. The V and J ends lost 3 bases and 6 bases respectively, with 11 bases between them. The CDR3 consists of 13 residues. CDR3 bases: TGCGCCAGCAGCCAGGAGGGATCTCCTGAAGCTTTCTTT. This sequence encodes CASSQEGSPEAFF.

The chain combines TRBV5-1 with TRBJ2-5; D not certain. The germline V and J ends were trimmed by 0 bases and 7 bases, with 10 bases remaining between them. Germline V gene lookup returns CDR1 SGHRS and CDR2 YFSETQ. The CDR3 length is 13 residues. The CDR3 DNA reads as TGCGCCAGCAGCTTGGAGGCATGGGCGACCCAGTACTTC. Translation gives CASSLEAWATQYF.

The chain is built from TRBV6-5 and TRBJ1-2; maybe TRBD1 (5 bases). This CDR3 comprises 13 residues. Germline values: CDR1 MNHEY, CDR2 SVGAGI. V was clipped by 0 bases and J by 8 bases, with 10 bases between them. Here the CDR3 DNA reads TGTGCCAGCAGTTACTCGACCGGGGGAGGCTACACCTTC. Translation: CASSYSTGGGYTF.

V gene TRBV20-1 combines with J gene TRBJ1-4; D is undetermined. The CDR3 extends over 12 amino acids. Per germline, CDR1 DFQATT and CDR2 SNEGSKA (reference sequence). Trimming stripped 1 base from V and 8 bases from J, with 8 bases between. CDR3 in DNA: TGCAGTGCTAGAGTGGTTGGAGAAAAACTGTTTTTT. It yields the protein CSARVVGEKLFF.

The chain employs TRBV2 and TRBJ1-6; the D gene is possibly TRBD1 (5 bases). V lost 5 bases and J 10 bases, leaving 15 bases between the germline ends. The CDR3 has 14 amino acids. Per germline, CDR1 SNHLY and CDR2 FYNNEI. The CDR3 DNA reads TGTGCCAGCAGTCCCCGGGGCTCGGGATCACCCCTCCACTTT. Its protein is CASSPRGSGSPLHF.

This chain links TRBV7-2 with TRBJ2-5, with 7 bases aligning to TRBD1. The V segment lost 6 bases and the J segment 4 bases; nucleotides outside the gene matches: 5. CDR1 SGHTA and CDR2 FQGNSA come from the germline V gene. This CDR3 spans 13 amino acids. The CDR3 reads CASRNRQGETQYF. Written as DNA, the CDR3 is TGTGCCAGCAGAAACCGACAGGGAGAGACCCAGTACTTC.

This clonotype was observed a few times. The DNA of the CDR3 is TGTGCCAGCAGCCCCCGATCCCAGGGGGTAGCCAAAAACATTCAGTACTTC. It translates to CASSPRSQGVAKNIQYF. The rearrangement links TRBV4-2 to TRBJ2-4, with 7 bases matching TRBD1. Trimming cost V 4 bases and J 0 bases; bases outside gene matches: 9. Germline loops: CDR1 LGHNA, CDR2 YNFKEQ. CDR3 length: 17 residues.

This clonotype was seen only a few times. The gene calls are TRBV12-3 or TRBV12-4 and TRBJ1-1; D ambiguous. The CDR3 extends over 13 amino acids. V was pared by 4 bases and J by 7 bases, with 13 bases between. The CDR3 bases are TGTGCCAGCAGTTACCGGGCCAAGGATGAAGCTTTCTTT. Encoded protein: CASSYRAKDEAFF.

The V gene is TRBV6-5, the J gene TRBJ2-5; D is perhaps TRBD2 (5 bases). The DNA end favors TRBJ2-7, so the J call may be wrong. The CDR3 is 13 amino acids. Germline values: CDR1 MNHEY, CDR2 SVGAGI. The CDR3 sequence: CASSYNGVPEQYF. In DNA form, the CDR3 reads TGTGCCAGCAGTTACAACGGGGTTCCCGAGCAGTACTTC.

This chain's CDR3 is CASSLTGGRLDTQYF. The DNA for the CDR3 is TGTGCCAGCAGCTTAACGGGCGGGCGGCTAGATACGCAGTATTTT. This rearrangement joins TRBV7-3 to TRBJ2-3, with D perhaps TRBD2 (5 bases). From germline, CDR1 is SGHTA and CDR2 FQGTGA. V gave up 0 bases and J gave up 5 bases, with 12 bases separating them. The CDR3 covers 15 residues.

Notes on this clonotype: The junction differs from germline at one of its ends, possibly a read error. J is TRBJ2-2 and V is TRBV9, with 9 bases identical to TRBD1. This CDR3 comprises 18 residues. Germline CDR1 SGDLS, CDR2 YYNGEE. The CDR3 DNA reads TGTGCCAGCAGCCCTAAGGGTGGGACAGGGCTCAACACCAGGGAGCTGTTTTTT. It encodes CASSPKGGTGLNTRELFF.

About this clonotype: At one of its ends the junction is not consistent with the germline gene, which may arise from a read error. The rearrangement links TRBV2 to TRBJ2-7, with 8 bases aligning to TRBD1. The V gene's germline CDR1 is SNHLY and CDR2 FYNNEI. The CDR3 sequence is 15 residues long. CDR3 coding DNA: TGTGCCAGCATTGAAGGCACAGGGGGGCCCTACGAGCAGTACTTC. This translates into CASIEGTGGPYEQYF.

The chain couples TRBV20-1 to TRBJ2-1; 10 positions agree with TRBD2. CDR1 and CDR2 (germline): DFQATT, SNEGSKA (reference sequence). The CDR3 consists of 14 residues. The V gene end was trimmed by 4 bases and the J gene end by 7 bases; junction bases not matched to a gene: 7. CDR3 DNA: TGCAGTGCTACCAGCGGGAGGGCCGGGAATGAGCAGTTCTTC. Translating it yields CSATSGRAGNEQFF.

This rearrangement joins TRBV7-2 to TRBJ2-5; TRBD2 aligns across 7 bases. This CDR3 has 17 residues. Germline V lookup: CDR1 SGHTA, CDR2 FQGNSA. The V and J ends lost 5 bases and 3 bases, in that order; junction bases with no gene match: 15. The CDR3 DNA is TGTGCCAGCAGCATCGGGATGTATGGGGCGGGAGAAGAGACCCAGTACTTC. This gives the protein CASSIGMYGAGEETQYF.

This clonotype was counted a few times. The chain employs TRBV7-2 and TRBJ1-5; D gene uncertain. The V and J ends lost 4 bases and 1 base respectively, with 5 bases between them. Germline V gives CDR1 SGHTA, CDR2 FQGNSA. The CDR3 has 13 amino acids. DNA of the CDR3: TGTGCCAGCAGCTCGTTCAGCAATCAGCCCCAGCATTTT. Amino acid sequence: CASSSFSNQPQHF.

This clonotype has only a few counts. The genes are TRBV4-2 and TRBJ2-5; TRBD1 is a possible D gene (5 bases). Germline V gene lookup returns CDR1 LGHNA and CDR2 YNFKEQ. The CDR3 loop spans 15 amino acids. V was cut by 2 bases and J by 2 bases, with 12 bases left in between. The CDR3 reads CASSQQPDTQETQYF. DNA for the CDR3: TGTGCCAGCAGCCAACAGCCGGACACTCAAGAGACCCAGTACTTC.

The rearrangement links TRBV4-2 to TRBJ2-1; D possibly matches TRBD1 or TRBD2 (5 bases each). The V gene lost 6 bases and the J gene lost 7 bases, with 16 bases spanning the gap. Germline CDR1 is LGHNA and CDR2 is YNFKEQ. The CDR3 runs 14 residues. The CDR3 nucleotides read TGTGCCAGCAGTTGGGTCGGGACGGAGAATGAGCAGTTCTTC. Its translation: CASSWVGTENEQFF.

The V gene is TRBV2, the J gene TRBJ2-2; 8 bases agree with TRBD2. With 11 bases clipped from V and 6 bases from J, the junction kept 14 bases outside the gene matches. Germline CDR1 and CDR2: SNHLY and FYNNEI. The CDR3 extends over 15 amino acids. CDR3 DNA sequence: TGTGCCGGTTGCTCGGCGGGACTAGGGGCCGGGGAGCTGTTTTTT. Residues: CAGCSAGLGAGELFF.

Notes on this clonotype: At one of its ends the junction is not consistent with the germline gene, which may arise from a read error. The chain has TRBV7-2 and TRBJ2-1; no definite D call. This CDR3 has 14 amino acids. Germline CDR1 reads SGHTA; CDR2 reads FQGNSA. The CDR3 reads CASSFLAQNNEQFF. The CDR3 DNA is TGTGCTAGCAGCTTTCTGGCCCAAAACAATGAGCAGTTCTTC.

The V gene is TRBV13, the J gene TRBJ2-5, with D unresolved. CDR3 length: 15 amino acids. Deletions cut 5 bases from V and 3 bases from J, with 16 bases between. Germline CDR1 is PRHDT and CDR2 is FYEKMQ (reference sequence). The CDR3 nucleotides read TGTGCCAGCAGCATATGGACCCTAAGAGAAGAGACCCAGTACTTC. Its translation: CASSIWTLREETQYF.

This clonotype turned up a few times. The DNA of the CDR3 is TGTGCCAGCAGACTGTCTAAAGATCAGCCCCAGCATTTT. This encodes CASRLSKDQPQHF. The chain employs TRBV12-3 or TRBV12-4 and TRBJ1-5; D gene uncertain. CDR3 length equals 13 residues. Trimming stripped 6 bases from V and 5 bases from J, with 11 bases between.

About this clonotype: Relative to the germline gene, one junction end is altered; a read error may explain this. The V call is TRBV7-2, the J call TRBJ2-1; tentatively, D is TRBD1 (6 bases). The CDR3 covers 15 residues. Germline V gene data show CDR1 as SGHTA and CDR2 as FQGNSA. CDR3 bases: TGTGCCAGCGGCTTATCGACCAGGGGTGTCAATGAGCAGTTCTTC. It encodes CASGLSTRGVNEQFF. Full variable domain (missing parts from reference TRBV7-2 and TRBJ2-1): GAGVSQSPSNKVTEKGKDVELRCDPISGHTALYWYRQSLGQGLEFLIYFQGNSAPDKSGLPSDRFSAERTGGSVSTLTIQRTQQEDSAVYLCASGLSTRGVNEQFFGPGTRLTVL.

The genes are TRBV28 and TRBJ2-4, with D possibly being TRBD1 or TRBD2 (5 bases each). The end of the DNA fits TRBJ2-7 better, so the J call may be wrong. Germline V gene lookup returns CDR1 MDHEN and CDR2 SYDVKM. The CDR3 is made up of 13 amino acids. The CDR3, as DNA: TGTGCCAGCGAGGGGCACCTGAGGGACGAGCAGTACTTC. Its translation is CASEGHLRDEQYF.

The gene calls are TRBV7-8 and TRBJ2-1; 7 bases align to TRBD2. V was pared by 0 bases and J by 0 bases, with 2 bases of the junction left unmatched. Germline V lookup: CDR1 SGHVS, CDR2 FQNEAQ. The length of the CDR3 is 16 residues. The chain's CDR3 is CASSLAGGGSYNEQFF. CDR3 bases: TGTGCCAGCAGCTTAGCGGGGGGGGGCTCCTACAATGAGCAGTTCTTC.

This clonotype was detected ten times or more. The rearrangement joins TRBV6-6 to TRBJ1-2; perhaps TRBD1 as D (5 bases). V dropped 7 bases and J dropped 2 bases, with 14 bases sitting between them. Germline values: CDR1 MNHNY, CDR2 SVGAGI (reference sequence). This CDR3 has 14 amino acids. CDR3 sequence: CASNFEGRNYGYTF. CDR3 DNA: TGTGCCAGCAACTTCGAGGGGAGGAACTATGGCTACACCTTC.